These 28 T cell receptor beta chains were all obtained from the same sample, sequenced in a study of response to subunit inactivated influenza vaccine. TCRdb analysed the RT-PCR reads with MiXCR anew, one entry per CDR3 protein. This sample has roughly 760,000 distinct CDR3 sequences, with less than 25% found just once. The source material was PBMCs from blood, sampled about 5 days after vaccination. The receptor source for this set is a man between 45 and 60 years old who received an inactivated influenza vaccine.

This clonotype was counted between two and nine times. The V and J genes are TRBV27 and TRBJ2-3, with D uncertain. V lost 3 bases and J lost 3, with 13 bases in between. The CDR3 sequence is 15 residues long. CDR1 is MNHEY, CDR2 SMNVEV, per germline (reference sequence). The CDR3 DNA is TGTGCCAGCAGTTTCGGGCTAGGGATTACAGATACGCAGTATTTT. Protein sequence: CASSFGLGITDTQYF.

This clonotype was seen at least ten times. The V and J genes are TRBV5-1 and TRBJ2-1; D is undetermined. Looked up from germline, CDR1 is SGHRS and CDR2 is YFSETQ. Trimming took 4 bases from V and 6 from J, leaving 11 bases between them. The CDR3 is 13 residues long. The CDR3 region is CASSPGFGNEQFF. For the CDR3, the DNA is TGCGCCAGCAGCCCCGGCTTCGGCAATGAGCAGTTCTTC.

The V gene is TRBV5-1, the J gene TRBJ1-3; a weak D match, TRBD1 (6 bases). V dropped 4 bases and J dropped 1 base, with 12 bases sitting between them. CDR1 is SGHRS and CDR2 is YFSETQ in the germline V gene. This CDR3 comprises 15 residues. CDR3 DNA: TGCGCCAGCAGCCAGACACAGGGATCTGGAAACACCATATATTTT. It codes for CASSQTQGSGNTIYF.

This clonotype has ten or more counts. This sequence joins TRBV4-2 and TRBJ2-7, with a possible D match to TRBD2 (6 bases). CDR3 length: 13 residues. The germline V and J ends were trimmed by 4 bases and 5 bases, with 12 bases remaining between them. Germline assignment: CDR1 LGHNA and CDR2 YNFKEQ. The CDR3 DNA follows: TGTGCCAGCAGCCCACGGCGGGGTGACGAGCAGTACTTC. This translates into CASSPRRGDEQYF.

In this sample, this clonotype is medium-sized. The chain recombines TRBV20-1 with TRBJ2-7; 11 nucleotides align to TRBD2. The germline V gene has CDR1 DFQATT and CDR2 SNEGSKA (reference sequence). V shed 5 bases, J shed 3 bases, and the junction held 12 bases outside the gene matches. This CDR3 contains 16 residues. The CDR3 reads CSAANALAGAHYEQYF. The CDR3 DNA reads TGCAGTGCTGCCAACGCACTAGCGGGAGCCCACTACGAGCAGTACTTC.

The chain carries TRBV11-1 and TRBJ2-5; 8 bases map to TRBD1. CDR1 is SGHAT, CDR2 FQDESV, per germline (reference sequence). Trimming at V came to 2 bases and at J to 5 bases, leaving 7 bases not matched to a gene. There are 15 residues in the CDR3. The CDR3 loop reads CASSLNRGIEETQYF. The DNA of the CDR3 is TGTGCCAGCAGCTTAAACAGGGGGATTGAGGAGACCCAGTACTTC.

This clonotype was observed once. A much larger clone lies one base from this, so it may be a read error. The CDR3 nucleotides are TGTGCCACCAGTGACCCATACGGTCAGCGGTACAATGAGCAGTTCTTC. Translated: CATSDPYGQRYNEQFF. The rearrangement joins TRBV24-1 to TRBJ2-1; maybe TRBD2 (5 bases). Trimming cost V 4 bases and J 4 bases, with 16 bases left between them. From germline, CDR1 is KGHDR and CDR2 SFDVKD. This CDR3 comprises 16 residues.

This chain connects TRBV10-3 to TRBJ2-3; D possibly uses TRBD1 or TRBD2 (5 bases each). Trimming pared 5 bases from V and 3 bases from J, leaving 12 bases between. Germline V gives CDR1 ENHRY, CDR2 SYGVKD. The CDR3 length is 14 residues. CDR3 amino acids: CAISLGEGTDTQYF. In DNA, the CDR3 is TGTGCCATCAGTCTGGGAGAGGGGACAGATACGCAGTATTTT.

The V call is TRBV15, the J call TRBJ2-7; TRBD2 might be the D (6 bases). The V and J ends lost 5 bases and 1 base respectively, with 15 bases between them. CDR3 length equals 15 residues. Germline V gene lookup returns CDR1 LNHNV and CDR2 YYDKDF (reference sequence). CDR3 sequence reads: CATSEGRGSSYEQYF. CDR3 DNA: TGTGCCACCAGCGAGGGTCGGGGGAGTTCCTACGAGCAGTACTTC.

The sample holds many counts of this clonotype. The genes are TRBV28 and TRBJ1-2, with a possible D match to TRBD1 (5 bases). The germline V and J ends were trimmed by 3 bases and 2 bases, with 7 bases remaining between them. CDR1 and CDR2 (germline): MDHEN, SYDVKM. This CDR3 has 13 residues. Written as DNA, the CDR3 is TGTGCCAGCAGTTTTGGACAAAACTATGGCTACACCTTC. This encodes CASSFGQNYGYTF.

This clonotype appeared a few times. V usage is TRBV9 and J usage is TRBJ2-1, with 9 bases matching TRBD1. V gave up 4 bases and J gave up 6 bases; unmatched junction bases: 8. The CDR3 is 15 amino acids. Germline values: CDR1 SGDLS, CDR2 YYNGEE. The CDR3 DNA is TGTGCCAGCAGCATTGGGACAGGGATTTTCAATGAGCAGTTCTTC. Translated, it gives CASSIGTGIFNEQFF.

The rearrangement uses TRBV4-1 and TRBJ2-7, with 7 positions matching TRBD2. Germline-derived CDR1 and CDR2 are MGHRA and YSYEKL. After removal of 5 bases from V and 1 base from J, the junction contained 5 bases not matched to a gene. The CDR3 runs 14 residues. CDR3 bases: TGCGCCAGCAGCAAAAGCGGGACTTCCTACGAGCAGTACTTC. This sequence encodes CASSKSGTSYEQYF.

This clonotype has just a few counts. This sequence joins TRBV6-2 or TRBV6-3 and TRBJ2-1, with 9 bases aligning to TRBD1. There are 17 residues in the CDR3. Germline values: CDR1 MNHEY, CDR2 SVGEGT. The J segment lost 0 bases and the V segment lost 2 bases, leaving 5 bases of the junction unmatched. The CDR3: CASSYRTGVSSYNEQFF. The CDR3 DNA reads as TGTGCCAGCAGTTACAGGACAGGGGTGAGCTCCTACAATGAGCAGTTCTTC.

This clonotype was seen only a few times. This sequence joins TRBV2 and TRBJ1-2; D uncertain. The germline CDR1 and CDR2 sequences are SNHLY and FYNNEI. The germline V and J ends were trimmed by 6 bases and 8 bases, with 10 bases remaining between them. The CDR3 totals 11 residues. CDR3 residues: CASSWAGGYTF. The DNA for the CDR3 is TGTGCCAGCAGCTGGGCTGGCGGCTACACCTTC.

This clonotype was recorded a few times. The chain combines TRBV4-1 with TRBJ2-2; 12 nucleotides align to TRBD2. The germline CDR1 and CDR2 sequences are MGHRA and YSYEKL. This CDR3 spans 15 amino acids. V lost 4 bases, J lost 6 bases, and 3 bases stayed unmatched. This chain's CDR3 is CASSLGLAGSGELFF. CDR3 DNA sequence: TGCGCCAGCAGCCTTGGACTAGCGGGGTCCGGGGAGCTGTTTTTT.

The chain joins TRBV28 to TRBJ2-3, with D possibly being TRBD1 or TRBD2 (6 bases each). Per germline, CDR1 MDHEN and CDR2 SYDVKM. CDR3 size: 14 residues. Trimming took off 10 bases at V and 4 bases at J, with 18 bases between the two ends. The CDR3 DNA sequence: TGTGCCACCACCGGGGGACATCGACCAGATACGCAGTATTTT. The encoded protein is CATTGGHRPDTQYF.

This clonotype has just a few counts. The chain carries TRBV20-1 and TRBJ2-3; D not certain. Trimming took off 5 bases at V and 5 bases at J, with 20 bases between the two ends. The CDR3 sequence is 15 residues long. Germline CDR1 reads DFQATT; CDR2 reads SNEGSKA (reference sequence). CDR3 sequence (DNA): TGCAGTGCTGCCCCTCGGCCTGCTCTGGGAGATACGCAGTATTTT. The encoded protein is CSAAPRPALGDTQYF.

This clonotype was detected a few times. The chain joins TRBV20-1 to TRBJ2-5; 8 bases fit TRBD2. This CDR3 is built from 16 residues. J lost 1 base, V lost 3 bases, and 10 bases had no gene match. Germline V gene data show CDR1 as DFQATT and CDR2 as SNEGSKA (reference sequence). The CDR3 loop is CSASPGGRGGQETQYF. CDR3 coding DNA: TGCAGTGCTAGCCCGGGGGGGAGAGGTGGCCAAGAGACCCAGTACTTC.

This clonotype appeared a few times. This chain links TRBV28 with TRBJ2-7; 10 bases agree with TRBD1. Germline-derived CDR1 and CDR2 are MDHEN and SYDVKM. Losses at the gene ends were 2 bases for V and 6 bases for J; bases not matched to a gene: 4. The length of the CDR3 is 14 residues. DNA of the CDR3: TGTGCCAGCAGTTTAGTCGGGACAGGGGCCGAGCAGTACTTC. Translation gives CASSLVGTGAEQYF.

This clonotype was counted only a few times. The gene calls are TRBV7-9 and TRBJ1-2; D possibly corresponds to TRBD1 (5 bases). Trimming left V 2 bases short and J 5 bases short, with 12 bases between. Germline CDR1 is SEHNR and CDR2 is FQNEAQ (reference sequence). The CDR3 covers 14 residues. CDR3 DNA: TGTGCCAGCAGCTTATCTAACGAGGGGTATGGCTACACCTTC. Translation gives CASSLSNEGYGYTF.

This clonotype was recorded many times. The V gene is TRBV6-5, the J gene TRBJ1-2; D remains ambiguous. The CDR3 consists of 14 residues. With 3 bases removed from V and 0 bases from J, the gap between germline ends came to 8 bases. Per germline, CDR1 MNHEY and CDR2 SVGAGI. The CDR3 loop is CASSYRATNYGYTF. Here the CDR3 DNA reads TGTGCCAGCAGTTATCGGGCCACTAACTATGGCTACACCTTC.

The V and J genes are TRBV15 and TRBJ2-2; D is unclear. Trimming left V 7 bases short and J 1 base short, with 7 bases between. From germline, CDR1 is LNHNV and CDR2 YYDKDF (reference sequence). CDR3 length equals 13 residues. The CDR3 loop reads CATTPGNTGELFF. CDR3 bases: TGTGCCACCACCCCCGGGAACACCGGGGAGCTGTTTTTT. Full variable domain (remainder filled in from reference TRBV15 and TRBJ2-2): DAMVIQNPRYQVTQFGKPVTLSCSQTLNHNVMYWYQQKSSQAPKLLFHYYDKDFNNEADTPDNFQSRRPNTSFCFLDIRSPGLGDTAMYLCATTPGNTGELFFGEGSRLTVL.

This clonotype was seen only a few times. The chain combines TRBV30 with TRBJ1-4; D gene unclear. Per germline, CDR1 GTSNPN and CDR2 SVGIG (reference sequence). CDR3 size: 14 residues. V was pared by 0 bases and J by 2 bases, with 7 bases between. The CDR3, as DNA: TGTGCCTGGAGTGTAGCCCTGACTAATGAAAAACTGTTTTTT. Translating gives CAWSVALTNEKLFF.

The rearrangement links TRBV20-1 to TRBJ2-3; TRBD1 agrees at 7 bases. This CDR3 comprises 13 residues. The V segment lost 5 bases and the J segment 6 bases; nucleotides outside the gene matches: 8. Germline assignment: CDR1 DFQATT and CDR2 SNEGSKA (reference sequence). The CDR3 DNA sequence: TGCAGTGCTGGACGGACAGGCAGGGATACGCAGTATTTT. Translated, it gives CSAGRTGRDTQYF.

This chain connects TRBV18 to TRBJ1-6; 11 bases are a match to TRBD1. Germline lookup yields CDR1 KGHSH and CDR2 LQKENI. V gave up 4 bases and J gave up 9 bases; unmatched junction bases: 8. The CDR3 has 16 residues. The CDR3 coding sequence is TGTGCCAGCTCACGCGGCCCCGGGACAGGGGGTTCACCCCTCCACTTT. Protein product: CASSRGPGTGGSPLHF.

This rearrangement joins TRBV6-4 to TRBJ2-1; TRBD2 might be the D (5 bases). Germline V lookup: CDR1 MRHNA, CDR2 SNTAGT. The CDR3 is made up of 13 amino acids. The V and J ends lost 4 bases and 4 bases respectively, with 8 bases between them. The DNA for the CDR3 is TGTGCCAGCAGTGTTCGGGATTACAATGAGCAGTTCTTC. This gives the protein CASSVRDYNEQFF.

This clonotype showed up just a few times. The genes are TRBV20-1 and TRBJ2-1; possible D gene TRBD2, 6 bases. Per germline, CDR1 DFQATT and CDR2 SNEGSKA (reference sequence). Trimming removed 5 bases at V and 8 bases at J, with 19 bases between. CDR3 length equals 14 residues. In DNA, the CDR3 is TGCAGTGCTGGGGGACTCGAGACGGTGGATGAGCAGTTCTTC. Its translation is CSAGGLETVDEQFF.

This sequence joins TRBV4-2 and TRBJ1-4, with D perhaps matching TRBD1 (5 bases). The germline V and J ends were trimmed by 1 base and 4 bases, with 10 bases remaining between them. The V gene's germline CDR1 is LGHNA and CDR2 YNFKEQ. The CDR3 extends over 15 amino acids. The CDR3: CASSQGGINNEKLFF. The CDR3 coding sequence is TGTGCCAGCAGCCAAGGGGGGATTAATAATGAAAAACTGTTTTTT.